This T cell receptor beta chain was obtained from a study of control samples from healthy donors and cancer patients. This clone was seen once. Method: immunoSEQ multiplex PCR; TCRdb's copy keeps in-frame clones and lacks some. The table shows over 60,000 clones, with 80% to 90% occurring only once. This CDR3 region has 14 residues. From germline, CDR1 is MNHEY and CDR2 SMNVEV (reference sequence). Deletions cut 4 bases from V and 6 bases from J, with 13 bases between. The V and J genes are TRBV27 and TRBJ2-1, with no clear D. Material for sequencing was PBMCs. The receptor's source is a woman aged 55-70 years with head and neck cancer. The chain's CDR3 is CASSSGRPGNEQFF. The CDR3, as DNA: TGTGCCAGCAGTTCCGGCAGGCCGGGCAATGAGCAGTTCTTC.